The clone carrying this T cell receptor beta chain has only one observation. Assay used: immunoSEQ multiplex PCR; TCRdb lists only in-frame clones, some missing. This table holds approximately 190,000 clones, 84% found once. The data belong to a study of blood T cell repertoires in COVID-19. Looking at the study overall: COVID-19 samples, acute and convalescent, were from the United States, Italy and Spain. The cDNA or gDNA used as material had been derived from T cells, B-cell-depleted T cells, or PBMCs.

V gave up 4 bases and J gave up 11 bases, with 18 bases separating them. Per the germline V gene, CDR1 is LGHNA and CDR2 is YSLEER. CDR3 size: 15 residues. Sequenced sample: PBMCs or T cells enriched from blood (not recorded which). The TCR was taken from a woman between 25 and 40 years old who had been exposed to COVID-19. The V call is TRBV4-3, the J call TRBJ1-6, with D perhaps matching TRBD1 (6 bases). This CDR3 reads CASSPGGAGSAPLHF. The CDR3 bases are TGCGCCAGCAGCCCCGGGGGGGCCGGGTCGGCACCCCTCCACTTT.